One sample yielded the 9 T cell receptor beta chains listed below, sequenced in a study of OX40 agonist ivuxolimab in advanced cancers. Using immunoSEQ multiplex PCR, the repertoire was profiled, and TCRdb retains in-frame clones only, with some absent. Of tens of thousands of clones listed, about 80% are singletons. Sample: CD4+ or CD8+ T cells sorted from blood, taken in a trial of the OX40 agonist ivuxolimab. The receptors originated from an adult with an advanced solid tumor such as melanoma, head and neck, liver or kidney cancer.

This chain uses TRBV11-2 with TRBJ2-5; D is perhaps TRBD1 (5 bases). The CDR3 is 15 amino acids. Germline V gene lookup returns CDR1 SGHAT and CDR2 FQNNGV. The germline V and J ends were trimmed by 7 bases and 1 base, with 16 bases remaining between them. CDR3 region: CASTPGQGSQETQYF. DNA of the CDR3: TGTGCCAGCACCCCCGGGCAGGGCTCCCAAGAGACCCAGTACTTC.

The V call is TRBV11-1, the J call TRBJ2-3; D unresolved. CDR1 SGHAT and CDR2 FQDESV come from the germline V gene (reference sequence). The ends were cut back, 2 bases at V and 0 bases at J, with 9 bases in the middle. This CDR3 spans 15 amino acids. The DNA for the CDR3 is TGTGCCAGCAGCTTATACAGCCGTAGCACAGATACGCAGTATTTT. Protein sequence: CASSLYSRSTDTQYF.

This rearrangement joins TRBV7-3 to TRBJ2-1, with D maybe TRBD2 (6 bases). The CDR3 spans 13 residues. Germline CDR1 SGHTA, CDR2 FQGTGA. The ends were cut back, 5 bases at V and 7 bases at J, with 12 bases in the middle. The CDR3 DNA reads as TGTGCCAGCAGCCACGGGACTCCAAATGAGCAGTTCTTC. It translates to CASSHGTPNEQFF.

The J gene is TRBJ2-7, the V gene TRBV10-3; 7 positions match TRBD1. The CDR3 runs to 14 residues. Germline assignment: CDR1 ENHRY and CDR2 SYGVKD. Trimming took 10 bases from V and 7 from J; bases not matched to a gene: 16. CDR3 sequence (DNA): TGTGCCACCAGCCCAGGACAGGAGATCAGGGAGCAGTACTTC. Translated, it gives CATSPGQEIREQYF.

This chain connects TRBV11-2 to TRBJ1-3; D is undetermined. Germline V gene lookup returns CDR1 SGHAT and CDR2 FQNNGV. The CDR3 runs to 14 residues. The V end was cut by 1 base, the J end by 5 bases, with 9 bases between. The CDR3 sequence: CASSLGETRNTIYF. Here the CDR3 DNA reads TGTGCCAGCAGCTTAGGGGAGACCCGAAACACCATATATTTT.

This chain joins TRBV28 and TRBJ2-1; D gene ambiguous. Deletions cut 4 bases from V and 1 base from J, with 5 bases between. The CDR3 has 13 residues. Germline CDR1 reads MDHEN; CDR2 reads SYDVKM. DNA of the CDR3: TGTGCCAGCAGTTCCGGTTCCTACAATGAGCAGTTCTTC. It specifies CASSSGSYNEQFF.

This rearrangement joins TRBV9 to TRBJ2-2; D gene unclear. Germline assignment: CDR1 SGDLS and CDR2 YYNGEE. This CDR3 is 15 amino acids long. The V end was cut by 5 bases, the J end by 0 bases, with 11 bases between. CDR3 nucleotides: TGTGCCAGCAGTGAGGTACAAACGAACACCGGGGAGCTGTTTTTT. It encodes CASSEVQTNTGELFF. Full variable domain (rest looked up from reference TRBV9 and TRBJ2-2): DSGVTQTPKHLITATGQRVTLRCSPRSGDLSVYWYQQSLDQGLQFLIQYYNGEERAKGNILERFSAQQFPDLHSELNLSSLELGDSALYFCASSEVQTNTGELFFGEGSRLTVL.

The chain combines TRBV28 with TRBJ1-1; a weak D match, TRBD1 (6 bases). V was trimmed by 2 bases and J by 3 bases, leaving 16 bases between them. CDR3 size: 16 residues. The germline gives CDR1 MDHEN, CDR2 SYDVKM. In nucleotides, the CDR3 is TGTGCCAGCAGTTTAACACCTGGACAGTTGTACACTGAAGCTTTCTTT. Protein sequence: CASSLTPGQLYTEAFF.

The V and J genes are TRBV27 and TRBJ2-1; D is uncertain. V was trimmed by 5 bases and J by 4 bases, leaving 9 bases between them. The germline V gene encodes CDR1 MNHEY and CDR2 SMNVEV (reference sequence). The CDR3 covers 13 residues. In nucleotides, the CDR3 is TGTGCCAGCAGTGGTACTACTTACAATGAGCAGTTCTTC. It codes for CASSGTTYNEQFF.